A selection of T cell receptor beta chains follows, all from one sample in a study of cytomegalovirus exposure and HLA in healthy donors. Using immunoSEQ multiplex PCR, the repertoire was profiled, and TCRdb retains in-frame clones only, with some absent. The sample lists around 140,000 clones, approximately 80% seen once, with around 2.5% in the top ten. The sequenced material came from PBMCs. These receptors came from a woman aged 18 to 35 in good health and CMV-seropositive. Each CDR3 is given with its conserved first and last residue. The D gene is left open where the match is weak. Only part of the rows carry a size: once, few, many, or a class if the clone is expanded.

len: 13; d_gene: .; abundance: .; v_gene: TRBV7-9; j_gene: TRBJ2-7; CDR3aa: CASSLTGHYEQYF; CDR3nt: TGTGCCAGCAGCTTGACAGGACACTACGAGCAGTACTTC
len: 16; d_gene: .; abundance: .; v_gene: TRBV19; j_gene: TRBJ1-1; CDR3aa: CASSIRWEGTNTEAFF; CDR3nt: TGTGCCAGTAGTATCAGGTGGGAGGGGACGAACACTGAAGCTTTCTTT
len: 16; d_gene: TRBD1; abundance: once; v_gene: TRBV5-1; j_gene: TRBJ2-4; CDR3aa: CASSPGGTGGGNIQYF; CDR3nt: TGCGCCAGCAGCCCGGGTGGGACAGGGGGCGGGAACATTCAGTACTTC
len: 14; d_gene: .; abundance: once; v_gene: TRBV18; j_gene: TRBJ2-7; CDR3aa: CASSPLQGSGEQYF; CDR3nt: TGTGCCAGCTCACCACTCCAGGGCTCGGGCGAGCAGTACTTC
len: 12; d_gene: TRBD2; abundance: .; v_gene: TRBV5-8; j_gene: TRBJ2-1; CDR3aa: CASSFTSGEQFF; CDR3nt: TGTGCCAGCAGCTTCACTAGCGGGGAACAGTTCTTC
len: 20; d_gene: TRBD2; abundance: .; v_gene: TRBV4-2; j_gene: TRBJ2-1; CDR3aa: CASSQKTSGGPDSPYNEQFF; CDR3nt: TGTGCCAGCAGCCAAAAGACTAGCGGGGGCCCCGACTCCCCCTACAATGAGCAGTTCTTC
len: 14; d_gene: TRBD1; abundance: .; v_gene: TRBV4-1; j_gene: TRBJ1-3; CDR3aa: CASSLGQGRNTIYF; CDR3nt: TGCGCCAGCAGCCTCGGACAGGGTCGAAACACCATATATTTT
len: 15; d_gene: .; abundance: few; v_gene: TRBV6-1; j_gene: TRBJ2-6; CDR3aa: CASSGRVWGANVLTF; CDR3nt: TGTGCCAGCAGTGGGCGGGTGTGGGGGGCCAACGTCCTGACTTTC
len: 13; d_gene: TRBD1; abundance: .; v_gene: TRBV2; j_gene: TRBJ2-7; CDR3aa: CASTGTGVYEQYF; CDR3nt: TGTGCCAGCACAGGGACAGGGGTCTACGAGCAGTACTTC
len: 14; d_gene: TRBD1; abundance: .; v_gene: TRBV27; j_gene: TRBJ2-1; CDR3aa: CASRLDRAYNEQFF; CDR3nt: TGTGCCAGCAGACTAGACAGGGCTTACAATGAGCAGTTCTTC
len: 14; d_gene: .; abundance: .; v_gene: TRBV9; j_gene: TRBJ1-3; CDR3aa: CASSASGSGNTIYF; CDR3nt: TGTGCCAGCAGTGCGTCGGGCTCTGGAAACACCATATATTTT
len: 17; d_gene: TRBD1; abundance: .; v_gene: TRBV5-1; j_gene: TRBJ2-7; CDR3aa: CASSLGNVGTAPYEQYF; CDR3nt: TGCGCCAGCAGCCTGGGCAATGTGGGGACAGCTCCCTACGAGCAGTACTTC
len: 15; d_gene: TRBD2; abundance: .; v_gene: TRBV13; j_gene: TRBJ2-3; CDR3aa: CASSATLAGTDTQYF; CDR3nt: TGTGCCAGCAGCGCGACCCTAGCGGGCACAGATACGCAGTATTTT